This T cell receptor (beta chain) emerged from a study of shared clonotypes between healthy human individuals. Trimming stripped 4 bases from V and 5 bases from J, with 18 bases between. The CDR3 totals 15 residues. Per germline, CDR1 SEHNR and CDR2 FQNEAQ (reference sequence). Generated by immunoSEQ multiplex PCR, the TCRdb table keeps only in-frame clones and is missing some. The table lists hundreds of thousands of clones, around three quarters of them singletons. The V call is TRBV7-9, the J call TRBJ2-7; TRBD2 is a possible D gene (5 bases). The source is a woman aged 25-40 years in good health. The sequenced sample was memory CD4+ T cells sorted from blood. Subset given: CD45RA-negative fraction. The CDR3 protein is CASSSNKARGHEQYF. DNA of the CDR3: TGTGCCAGCAGCTCTAACAAGGCCCGAGGGCACGAGCAGTACTTC.